The 25 T cell receptor beta chains below come from one sample, sequenced in a study of shared clonotypes between healthy human individuals. The assay was immunoSEQ multiplex PCR, and TCRdb's table has in-frame clones only and misses some. Of under 600,000 clones listed, over 60% are singletons. Sample: PBMCs. The origin of the receptors is a woman aged 40 to 49 in good health. Some clones in this sample may be carry-over from other donors' samples.

The CDR3 reads CASSLGSLQETQYF. Written as DNA, the CDR3 is TGTGCCAGCAGCTTGGGAAGTCTCCAAGAGACCCAGTACTTC. The chain combines TRBV5-4 with TRBJ2-5; no clear D gene. The CDR3 extends over 14 amino acids. V lost 0 bases to trimming and J lost 1 base, with 7 bases between them. Germline V lookup: CDR1 SGHNT, CDR2 YYREEE (reference sequence). The whole variable domain, filled in from reference TRBV5-4 and TRBJ2-5, reads ETGVTQSPTHLIKTRGQQVTLRCSSQSGHNTVSWYQQALGQGPQFIFQYYREEENGRGNFPPRFSGLQFPNYSSELNVNALELDDSALYLCASSLGSLQETQYFGPGTRLLVL.

This clone appeared a single time. The chain recombines TRBV27 with TRBJ2-2; 7 positions agree with TRBD2. The germline gives CDR1 MNHEY, CDR2 SMNVEV (reference sequence). This CDR3 contains 13 residues. Losses at the gene ends were 2 bases for V and 7 bases for J; bases not matched to a gene: 1. The CDR3 DNA sequence: TGTGCCAGCAGTTTAGGGGGGGTCGGGGAGCTGTTTTTT. Residues: CASSLGGVGELFF.

This sequence joins TRBV6-1 and TRBJ2-7; 10 bases are shared with TRBD1. Germline trimming cut 7 bases from V and 3 bases from J; bases unmatched to any gene: 6. CDR3 length: 14 residues. The V gene's germline CDR1 is MNHNS and CDR2 SASEGT. Written as DNA, the CDR3 is TGTGCCAGCACCTCGGACAGGGGGGTCTACGAGCAGTACTTC. Translated: CASTSDRGVYEQYF.

The rearrangement uses TRBV18 and TRBJ2-5; D call uncertain. The germline gives CDR1 KGHSH, CDR2 LQKENI. The CDR3 is made up of 14 amino acids. V lost 3 bases, J lost 0 bases, and 8 bases lay in between. CDR3 DNA sequence: TGTGCCAGCTCACCGCTCGGTAACCAAGAGACCCAGTACTTC. This gives the protein CASSPLGNQETQYF.

The chain uses TRBV19 and TRBJ1-5; no clear D. The CDR3 has 12 amino acids. Trimming left V 4 bases short and J 4 bases short, with 5 bases between. Germline CDR1 LNHDA, CDR2 SQIVND (reference sequence). The CDR3 region is CASSNPNQPQHF. The CDR3 bases are TGTGCCAGTAGTAACCCGAATCAGCCCCAGCATTTT.

This chain connects TRBV5-1 to TRBJ1-4; D possibly corresponds to TRBD1 (5 bases). The CDR3 contains 17 residues. Germline values: CDR1 SGHRS, CDR2 YFSETQ. Trimming took off 0 bases at V and 0 bases at J, with 12 bases between the two ends. The CDR3 loop is CASSLARDFATNEKLFF. CDR3 DNA: TGCGCCAGCAGCTTGGCCCGGGACTTTGCAACTAATGAAAAACTGTTTTTT.

For this clone: At the DNA level, this CDR3 is encoded by other sequences in the same sample as well. This chain links TRBV7-3 with TRBJ1-3; unclear D gene. V lost 5 bases and J lost 0, with 11 bases in between. CDR1 is SGHTA, CDR2 FQGTGA, per germline. CDR3 length equals 15 residues. Here the CDR3 reads CASSPDSSSGNTIYF. CDR3 nucleotide sequence: TGTGCCAGCAGCCCCGACTCGAGCTCTGGAAACACCATATATTTT. Variable domain in full (rest from reference TRBV7-3 and TRBJ1-3): GAGVSQTPSNKVTEKGKYVELRCDPISGHTALYWYRQSLGQGPEFLIYFQGTGAADDSGLPNDRFFAVRPEGSVSTLKIQRTERGDSAVYLCASSPDSSSGNTIYFGEGSWLTVV.

The chain employs TRBV6-5 and TRBJ1-5, with 11 bases aligning to TRBD1. The CDR3 consists of 15 residues. CDR1 and CDR2 (germline): MNHEY, SVGAGI. V gave up 6 bases and J gave up 6 bases; unmatched junction bases: 7. CDR3 region: CASRDRGRSGQPQHF. CDR3 DNA sequence: TGTGCCAGCAGGGACAGGGGGCGCTCGGGTCAGCCCCAGCATTTT.

This chain uses TRBV7-7 with TRBJ2-2; D remains ambiguous. Germline loops: CDR1 SSHAT, CDR2 FNYEAQ (reference sequence). The CDR3 extends over 13 amino acids. Trimming took off 5 bases at V and 5 bases at J, with 9 bases between the two ends. The CDR3 region has the DNA TGTGCCAGCAGCCCCAGTGGTACCGGGGAGCTGTTTTTT. Protein product: CASSPSGTGELFF.

This clone turned up a few times. The chain couples TRBV18 to TRBJ2-1; TRBD1 might be the D (5 bases). Germline CDR1 reads KGHSH; CDR2 reads LQKENI. The CDR3 contains 15 residues. Trimming shortened V by 5 bases and J by 0 bases, and 11 bases separated the two germline ends. CDR3 coding DNA: TGTGCCAGCTCAGCCCAGGGTAGCTCCTACAATGAGCAGTTCTTC. It specifies CASSAQGSSYNEQFF.

The chain is built from TRBV7-2 and TRBJ2-7; perhaps TRBD1 as D (5 bases). CDR3 length: 14 residues. CDR1 is SGHTA, CDR2 FQGNSA, per germline. Trimming removed 5 bases from V and 1 base from J, with 12 bases in between. CDR3: CASSLGVGSYEQYF. The CDR3 DNA is TGTGCCAGCAGCCTAGGGGTCGGTTCCTACGAGCAGTACTTC.

J is TRBJ1-2 and V is TRBV10-3; no clear D. Germline CDR1 ENHRY, CDR2 SYGVKD. Trimming cost V 3 bases and J 8 bases, with 13 bases left between them. The CDR3 length is 13 residues. The CDR3 DNA follows: TGTGCCATCAGTGACCTGGTGGCCGGGGGCTACACCTTC. Residues: CAISDLVAGGYTF.

The chain uses TRBV6-6 and TRBJ1-2, with 8 bases lining up with TRBD1. CDR1 MNHNY and CDR2 SVGAGI come from the germline V gene (reference sequence). The CDR3 length is 14 residues. The trim removed 6 bases at V and 3 bases at J, leaving 6 bases unmatched. DNA of the CDR3: TGTGCCAGCAGATCGACAGGGGAGGACTATGGCTACACCTTC. Amino acids: CASRSTGEDYGYTF.

A word on this clone: A much larger clonotype is one base distant, so this may be a read error. Additional DNA sequences in this sample encode the identical CDR3. This rearrangement joins TRBV19 to TRBJ1-2, with D perhaps matching TRBD1 (6 bases). Looked up from germline, CDR1 is LNHDA and CDR2 is SQIVND (reference sequence). The CDR3 consists of 13 residues. V was shortened by 5 bases and J by 7 bases, with 14 bases between the two germline ends. CDR3 amino acids: CASSQGTPGGYTF. The DNA of the CDR3 is TGTGCCAGTAGTCAGGGGACGCCTGGTGGCTACACCTTC.

This chain uses TRBV7-9 with TRBJ2-7; D is perhaps TRBD1 (6 bases). CDR1 is SEHNR and CDR2 is FQNEAQ in the germline V gene (reference sequence). The CDR3 is 14 residues long. Trimming took off 1 base at V and 3 bases at J, with 10 bases between the two ends. The CDR3 DNA sequence: TGTGCCAGCAGCTTAGTGGCAGGGGACTACGAGCAGTACTTC. It translates to CASSLVAGDYEQYF.

With respect to this clone: At the DNA level, this CDR3 is encoded by other sequences in the same sample as well. This chain links TRBV6-1 with TRBJ1-5, with a tentative D call TRBD1 (5 bases). The CDR3 totals 14 residues. Per the germline V gene, CDR1 is MNHNS and CDR2 is SASEGT. The V and J ends lost 6 bases and 2 bases respectively, with 11 bases between them. The CDR3: CASSRQGGNQPQHF. Here the CDR3 DNA reads TGTGCCAGCAGCCGGCAGGGAGGCAATCAGCCCCAGCATTTT.

The chain combines TRBV18 with TRBJ1-1; TRBD1 might be the D (5 bases). This CDR3 is 14 amino acids long. The V end lost 1 base, the J end lost 5 bases, and 11 bases lay between the germline ends. Germline V gives CDR1 KGHSH, CDR2 LQKENI. The CDR3 bases are TGTGCCAGCTCACCACTCTCTGGGGGAACTGAAGCTTTCTTT. Translating gives CASSPLSGGTEAFF.

The V and J genes are TRBV6-5 and TRBJ2-7; TRBD2 aligns across 7 bases. Germline V gene lookup returns CDR1 MNHEY and CDR2 SVGAGI. Losses at the gene ends were 2 bases for V and 2 bases for J; bases not matched to a gene: 3. This CDR3 spans 14 amino acids. The CDR3 nucleotides are TGTGCCAGCAGTTACGGCGGGAGTCCCTACGAGCAGTACTTC. Translated: CASSYGGSPYEQYF.

This sequence joins TRBV6-5 and TRBJ2-3; possibly TRBD1 or TRBD2 for D (5 bases each). With 6 bases removed from V and 0 bases from J, the gap between germline ends came to 10 bases. This CDR3 comprises 14 residues. CDR1 and CDR2 (germline): MNHEY, SVGAGI. As DNA, the CDR3 is TGTGCCAGCAGCTACAGGAGGAGCACAGATACGCAGTATTTT. Encoded protein: CASSYRRSTDTQYF.

The J gene is TRBJ1-2, the V gene TRBV29-1; the D is unclear. The CDR3 is made up of 17 amino acids. Trimming removed 3 bases at V and 0 bases at J, with 20 bases between. The V gene's germline CDR1 is SQVTM and CDR2 ANQGSEA. CDR3 region: CSVDRAAAMTSNYGYTF. The CDR3 DNA reads as TGCAGCGTTGACCGGGCGGCAGCAATGACCTCTAACTATGGCTACACCTTC.

This clone was picked up one time. The chain carries TRBV6-5 and TRBJ1-2, with D possibly TRBD1 on 5 matching bases. The CDR3 totals 14 residues. With 4 bases removed from V and 2 bases from J, the gap between germline ends came to 11 bases. Germline V gene sequence: CDR1 MNHEY, CDR2 SVGAGI. The CDR3 DNA reads TGTGCCAGCAGTTTCCGGGACGGGAACTATGGCTACACCTTC. Amino acids: CASSFRDGNYGYTF.

This clone was found a few times. The rearrangement joins TRBV6-5 to TRBJ1-1; possibly TRBD1 for D (5 bases). Trimming left V 0 bases short and J 4 bases short, with 12 bases between. The CDR3 length is 15 residues. From germline, CDR1 is MNHEY and CDR2 SVGAGI. CDR3 sequence reads: CASSYSKWGGTEAFF. CDR3 coding DNA: TGTGCCAGCAGTTACTCGAAGTGGGGGGGCACTGAAGCTTTCTTT.

The chain couples TRBV28 to TRBJ2-5; the D is unclear. The last part of the DNA fits TRBJ2-7 better; the J call may be wrong. Germline values: CDR1 MDHEN, CDR2 SYDVKM. CDR3 size: 17 residues. In nucleotides, the CDR3 is TGTGCCAGCACCACACCGCTGGGCGGTGGGCGCTCCTACGAGCAGTACTTC. It translates to CASTTPLGGGRSYEQYF.

The chain carries TRBV9 and TRBJ1-1; D gene unclear. V lost 0 bases and J 5 bases, leaving 11 bases between the germline ends. Germline V lookup: CDR1 SGDLS, CDR2 YYNGEE. CDR3 length: 14 residues. CDR3 protein: CASSVVSGRTEAFF. The DNA for the CDR3 is TGTGCCAGCAGCGTAGTTTCGGGGAGGACTGAAGCTTTCTTT.

The V and J genes are TRBV7-3 and TRBJ1-3; unclear D gene. Germline V lookup: CDR1 SGHTA, CDR2 FQGTGA. The CDR3 is 15 amino acids. Trimming shortened V by 5 bases and J by 0 bases, and 11 bases separated the two germline ends. The CDR3 protein is CASSPSAYSGNTIYF. The CDR3 DNA reads as TGTGCCAGCAGCCCGTCCGCGTACTCTGGAAACACCATATATTTT.